The sequence of this T cell receptor (beta chain) was determined in a study of CD8 T cells in Susac syndrome. Random hexamers were used to reverse transcribe 0.5 to 1 ug of RNA. It was immunoSEQ multiplex PCR that amplified TCR beta CDR3 across 54 Vbeta and 13 Jbeta. TCRdb passed the immunoSEQ multiplex PCR reads through MiXCR, listing each CDR3 protein once. Found here are roughly 150,000 distinct CDR3 sequences, nearly 97% of them singletons; the top ten hold roughly 0.16%. CD8+ and CD4+ blood T cells underwent TCR beta sequencing. The patients serving as multiple sclerosis controls were treatment-naive. They had stable or active relapsing-remitting disease and fulfilled revised McDonald criteria. Study-wide results and limits: Acknowledgment was made by the study that its TCR sequencing and HLA analysis involved a relatively small number of individuals.

Worth noting for this clonotype: Its antigen is as yet unknown.

The CDR3 spans 12 residues. CDR1 DFQATT and CDR2 SNEGSKA come from the germline V gene (reference sequence). The V and J ends lost 3 bases and 1 base respectively, with 5 bases between them. Sequenced: CD8+ T cells from PBMCs. The J gene is TRBJ2-3, the V gene TRBV20-1, with D uncertain. This TCR was recovered from a human donor with multiple sclerosis. As DNA, the CDR3 is TGCAGTGCTAGTGTGGGCACAGATACGCAGTATTTT. It is translated as CSASVGTDTQYF.